This TCR beta chain was sequenced in a study of cytotoxic CD8 clonotypes in ibrutinib-treated CLL (dated by TCRdb to the early 2020s). Study-wide context: The cohort was composed of about 10 relapsed/refractory and around 15 treatment-naive patients; IGHV unmutated status was identified in fewer than 18 patients. Partial responses were observed in about 24 patients and complete responses in 2; after a median follow-up of around 68 months, remission was maintained in approximately 15 patients and progression was observed in around twelve. The response samples were drawn at a median of roughly twelve months into treatment, with a range of about 6 to 36 months. An average of around 260,000 productive templates and tens of thousands of productive rearrangements was obtained per sample. Of the roughly 86 people in the trial, 25 to 30 had longitudinal samples available. Cryopreserved peripheral blood mononuclear cells were obtained before treatment, at response, and at either sustained remission or disease progression. Patients were still on ibrutinib when every remission and progressive disease sample was collected. What the work shows at the level of the full study, not this receptor alone: Clonality rose at ibrutinib response, remained stable during sustained remission, and dropped back toward baseline at progression. Baseline clonality was found to be higher than that of age-matched healthy donors and was strongly correlated with circulating CD8+ T-cell counts. Sampling times were not matched between sustained-remission and progressing patients, and lymph node repertoires were not studied. Public clonotypes were rare and either contracted or stayed stable during treatment, and the rise in clonality at ibrutinib response reflected the expansion of private clonotypes.

In the paper's terms, the time point label means: more than 10 months on ibrutinib. For TCR beta library preparation, approximately 2 micrograms of genomic DNA were isolated from cryopreserved PBMCs. High-throughput TCR beta sequencing was performed on longitudinal blood samples from CLL patients receiving ibrutinib monotherapy. Patients were enrolled in a phase 2 open-label single-center ibrutinib monotherapy trial. In regard to this clone: Which antigen it targets is not known. Base qualities are not provided; no much larger clone lies one nucleotide away.

A MiSeq instrument was used for deep resolution sequencing, which targeted depths ranging from 1 in 1 million up to 1 in 200,000 T cells, with coverage averaging 10x for each clonotype. The immunoSEQ hsTCRB Kit was used to generate the TCR beta libraries. The paper's data handling went like this. Data were analyzed with ImmunoSEQ Data Assistant and ImmunoSEQ Analyzer, with V, D and J genes assigned per IMGT definitions. Clonality, with values ranging from 0 to 1, was calculated as one minus the normalized Shannon entropy of productive rearrangement frequencies. Only overrepresented clonotypes making up at least 0.05% of the repertoire of each patient were included in the public clonotype analysis. Roughly 13 repertoires from age-matched healthy donors, obtained from immuneACCESS, served as clonality controls. This is the immuneACCESS table as TCRdb keeps it, with only in-frame sequences that have V and J called. A part of the clones is gone; compared with another copy, unresolved V genes explain less than half, and the rest is unexplained. V and J calls and clone size are as listed in that table; D and trimming were resolved from the DNA. This sample has 130,000 to 150,000 clones in its table, and around 93% of those were observed once. Of the sample, about 10% is held by the ten largest clones.

Specimen: PBMCs, collected after 12 months of ibrutinib treatment. This clonotype originated in a human donor with chronic lymphocytic leukemia.

The DNA sequence follows: TGTGCCAGCAGTGTACTTATGAACACTGAAGCTTTCTTT. Translation gives CASSVLMNTEAFF. Recombination joined TRBV2 with TRBJ1-1; too little of a D gene remains to name it. V was cut back by 4 bases and J by 0 bases, leaving a gap of 6 bases between them. CDR1 SNHLY and CDR2 FYNNEI are derived from the germline V gene. CDR3 length: 13 amino acids, cysteine to phenylalanine. Only CDR3 DNA remains: 39 bases, in frame from the first base.